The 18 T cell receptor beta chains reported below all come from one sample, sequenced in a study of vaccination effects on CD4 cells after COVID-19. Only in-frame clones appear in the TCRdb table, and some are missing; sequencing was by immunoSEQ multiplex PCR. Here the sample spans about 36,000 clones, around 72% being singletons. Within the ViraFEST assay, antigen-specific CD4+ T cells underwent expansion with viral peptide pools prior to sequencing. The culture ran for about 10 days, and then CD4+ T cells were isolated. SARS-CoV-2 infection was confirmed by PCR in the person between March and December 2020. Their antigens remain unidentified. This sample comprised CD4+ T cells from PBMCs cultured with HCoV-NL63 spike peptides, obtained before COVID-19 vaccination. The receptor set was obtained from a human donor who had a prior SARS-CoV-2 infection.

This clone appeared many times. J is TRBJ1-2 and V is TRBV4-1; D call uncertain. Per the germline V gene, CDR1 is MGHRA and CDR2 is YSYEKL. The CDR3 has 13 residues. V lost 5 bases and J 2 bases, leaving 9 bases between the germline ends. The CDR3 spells CASSGSGNYGYTF. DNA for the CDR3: TGCGCCAGCAGCGGGTCTGGGAACTATGGCTACACCTTC.

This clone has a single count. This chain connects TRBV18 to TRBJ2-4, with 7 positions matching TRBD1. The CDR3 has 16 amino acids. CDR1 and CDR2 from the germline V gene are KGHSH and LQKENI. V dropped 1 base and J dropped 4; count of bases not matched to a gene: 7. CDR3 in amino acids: CASSPQNRGVKNIQYF. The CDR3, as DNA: TGTGCCAGCTCACCACAAAACAGGGGCGTGAAAAACATTCAGTACTTC.

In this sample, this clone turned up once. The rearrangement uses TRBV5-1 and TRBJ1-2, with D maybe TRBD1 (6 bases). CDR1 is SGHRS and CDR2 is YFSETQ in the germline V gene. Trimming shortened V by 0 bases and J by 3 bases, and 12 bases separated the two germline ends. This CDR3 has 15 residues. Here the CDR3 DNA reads TGCGCCAGCAGCTTGGGGGGACACGTATACTATGGCTACACCTTC. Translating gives CASSLGGHVYYGYTF.

The CDR3 protein is CAIRRTNGGDSPLHF. The CDR3 nucleotides are TGTGCCATCAGGCGCACAAATGGGGGCGATTCACCCCTCCACTTT. V gene TRBV10-3 combines with J gene TRBJ1-6; the D gene is possibly TRBD1 (6 bases). Germline V gene lookup returns CDR1 ENHRY and CDR2 SYGVKD. V lost 6 bases to trimming and J lost 8 bases, with 17 bases between them. There are 15 residues in the CDR3.

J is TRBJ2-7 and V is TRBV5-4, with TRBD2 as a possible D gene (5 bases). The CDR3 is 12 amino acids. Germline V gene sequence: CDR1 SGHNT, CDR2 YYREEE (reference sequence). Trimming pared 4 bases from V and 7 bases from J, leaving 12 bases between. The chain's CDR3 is CASSPDSVEQYF. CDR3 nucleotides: TGTGCCAGCAGCCCGGACTCAGTAGAGCAGTACTTC.

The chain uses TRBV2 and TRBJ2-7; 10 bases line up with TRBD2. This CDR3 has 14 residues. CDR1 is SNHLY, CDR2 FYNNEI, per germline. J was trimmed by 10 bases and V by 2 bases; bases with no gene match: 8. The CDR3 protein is CASSESLAGGPQYF. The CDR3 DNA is TGTGCCAGCAGTGAATCTTTAGCGGGGGGCCCTCAGTACTTC.

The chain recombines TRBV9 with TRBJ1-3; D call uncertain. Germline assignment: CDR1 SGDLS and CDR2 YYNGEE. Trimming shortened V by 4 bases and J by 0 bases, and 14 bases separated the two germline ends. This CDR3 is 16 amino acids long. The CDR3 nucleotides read TGTGCCAGCAGCCCTTGGCAGCCGAGCTCTGGAAACACCATATATTTT. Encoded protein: CASSPWQPSSGNTIYF.

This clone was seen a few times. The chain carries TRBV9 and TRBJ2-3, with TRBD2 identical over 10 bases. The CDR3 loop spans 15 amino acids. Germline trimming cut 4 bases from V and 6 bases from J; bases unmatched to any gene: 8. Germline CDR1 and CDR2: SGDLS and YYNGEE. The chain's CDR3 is CASSPSGGGSDTQYF. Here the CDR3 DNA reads TGTGCCAGCAGCCCCAGCGGGGGGGGTTCGGATACGCAGTATTTT.

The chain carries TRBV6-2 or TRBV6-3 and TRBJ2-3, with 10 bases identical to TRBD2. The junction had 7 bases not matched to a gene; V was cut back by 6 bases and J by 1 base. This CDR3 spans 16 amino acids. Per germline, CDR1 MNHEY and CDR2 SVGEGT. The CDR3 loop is CASSRRTSGRTDTQYF. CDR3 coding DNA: TGTGCCAGCAGCCGCAGGACTAGCGGCCGCACAGATACGCAGTATTTT.

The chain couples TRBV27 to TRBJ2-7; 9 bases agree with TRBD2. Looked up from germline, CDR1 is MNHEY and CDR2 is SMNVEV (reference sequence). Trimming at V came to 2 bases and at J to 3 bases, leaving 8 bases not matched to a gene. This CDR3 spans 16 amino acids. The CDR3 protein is CASSLILAGIVYEQYF. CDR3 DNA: TGTGCCAGCAGTTTAATCCTAGCGGGGATCGTCTACGAGCAGTACTTC.

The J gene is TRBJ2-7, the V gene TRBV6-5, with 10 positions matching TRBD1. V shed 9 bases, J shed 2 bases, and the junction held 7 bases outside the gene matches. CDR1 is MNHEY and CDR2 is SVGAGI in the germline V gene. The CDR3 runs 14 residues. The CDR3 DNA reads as TGTGCCAGTGCTGACAGGGGGCATGCCTACGAGCAGTACTTC. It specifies CASADRGHAYEQYF.

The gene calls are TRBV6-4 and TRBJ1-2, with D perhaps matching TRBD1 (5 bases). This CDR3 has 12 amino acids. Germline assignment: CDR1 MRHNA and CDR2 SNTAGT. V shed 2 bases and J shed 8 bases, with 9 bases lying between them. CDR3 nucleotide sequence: TGTGCCAGCAGTGACAGGGGACGGGGCTACACCTTC. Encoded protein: CASSDRGRGYTF.

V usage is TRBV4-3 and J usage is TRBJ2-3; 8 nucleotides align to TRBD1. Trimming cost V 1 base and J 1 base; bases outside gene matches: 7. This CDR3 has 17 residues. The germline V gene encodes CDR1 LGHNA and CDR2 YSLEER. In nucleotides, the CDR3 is TGCGCCAGCAGCCAAGCAGGGGGCGCGGACCGCACAGATACGCAGTATTTT. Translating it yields CASSQAGGADRTDTQYF.

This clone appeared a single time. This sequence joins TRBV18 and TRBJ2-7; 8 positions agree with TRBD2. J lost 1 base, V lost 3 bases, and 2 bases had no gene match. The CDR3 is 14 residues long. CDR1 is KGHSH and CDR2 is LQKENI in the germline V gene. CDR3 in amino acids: CASSPGLVSYEQYF. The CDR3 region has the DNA TGTGCCAGCTCACCGGGACTAGTTTCCTACGAGCAGTACTTC.

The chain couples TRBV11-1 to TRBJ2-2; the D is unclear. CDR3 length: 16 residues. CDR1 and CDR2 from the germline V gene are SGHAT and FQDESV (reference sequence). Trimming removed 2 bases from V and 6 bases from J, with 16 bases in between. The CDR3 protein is CASSLSPYDGAGELFF. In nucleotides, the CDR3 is TGTGCCAGCAGCTTATCCCCTTACGATGGAGCCGGGGAGCTGTTTTTT.

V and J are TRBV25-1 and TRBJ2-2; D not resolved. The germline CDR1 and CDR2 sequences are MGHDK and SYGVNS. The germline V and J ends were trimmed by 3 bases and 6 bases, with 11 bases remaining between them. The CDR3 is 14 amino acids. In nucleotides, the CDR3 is TGTGCCAGCAGTGATCACCAGCTCCCCGGGGAGCTGTTTTTT. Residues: CASSDHQLPGELFF.

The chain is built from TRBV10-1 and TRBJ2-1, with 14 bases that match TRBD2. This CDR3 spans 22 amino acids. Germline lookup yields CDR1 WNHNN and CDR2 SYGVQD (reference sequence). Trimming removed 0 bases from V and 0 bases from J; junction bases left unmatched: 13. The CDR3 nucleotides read TGCGCCAGCAGTGAGTCGATCCGCCCGGGACTAGCGGGGGCCTACTCCTACAATGAGCAGTTCTTC. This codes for CASSESIRPGLAGAYSYNEQFF.

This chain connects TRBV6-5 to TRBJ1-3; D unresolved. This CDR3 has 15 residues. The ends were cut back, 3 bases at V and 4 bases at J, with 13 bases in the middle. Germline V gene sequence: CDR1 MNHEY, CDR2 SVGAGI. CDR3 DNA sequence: TGTGCCAGCAGTTATGACGGCCACACGGGAAACACCATATATTTT. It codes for CASSYDGHTGNTIYF.